One T cell receptor beta chain is described in this entry. This clone showed up just once. This clone's antigen is unknown. No much larger clone exists at a distance of one base, and base qualities are not known. CDR1 and CDR2, per the germline V gene, are SGHRS and YFSETQ. The V and J ends are trimmed by 7 bases and 6 bases, leaving 23 bases between them. The CDR3 numbers 15 residues from cysteine through phenylalanine. The sequence is cut down to CDR3 DNA, 45 bases in frame from base 1. The data were obtained in a study of blood T cell repertoires in COVID-19 (dated by TCRdb to 2020 to 2021). Looking at the study overall: Samples covering the acute and convalescent phases of COVID-19 were provided by collaborators in the United States, Italy and Spain. The repertoires were released in a freely available public database intended as a resource for research on the immune response to SARS-CoV-2. Subjects who had been exposed to COVID-19, were actively infected with it, or had recovered from it provided the deeply sampled blood TCRbeta repertoires that made up the dataset. Where HLA class I and class II types were available, the types were taken from metadata supplied by the sample provider, not from assay-based typing. Samples were obtained from the ongoing ImmuneRACE study (first 160 participants) and from approximately 1,200 subjects provided by 6 global collaborators. The prospective study material was composed of cDNA or gDNA derived from T cells, B-cell-depleted T cells, or PBMCs. The sample metadata nearly always contained a de-identified subject ID, COVID-19 status, age in years and sex.

TCRbeta CDR3 regions were amplified from genomic DNA using the immunoSEQ Assay, a bias-controlled multiplex PCR. On the authors' methods: The number of nucleated cells in each sample was estimated from the amplification of reference gene primers within the assay. To quantify the absolute abundance of each unique TCRbeta CDR3 rearrangement, sequence reads were collapsed and filtered. For each sample, productive Simpson clonality was calculated by taking the square root of Simpson's diversity index across productive rearrangements. Held by TCRdb, this immuneACCESS table contains in-frame sequences only and omits some clones. Under half of the omission traces to an unresolved V gene where checked; the cause of the rest is unknown. V and J calls plus clone size are reproduced from that table; the DNA served to infer D and trimming. The sample profile shows about 180,000 clones; 75% to 80% of them were found once. Roughly 28% of the sample lies in the top ten.

Whole blood was collected in K2EDTA tubes by collaborating institutions according to the institutions' own protocols. Collaborator samples were shipped for TCRbeta analysis as frozen whole blood, isolated PBMCs, or DNA extracted from either sample type. Study-wide findings and limitations: The quantity of clinical and demographic metadata differed by source and by participant and was supplied without curation.

The TCR originated in a woman in her 70s with acute or convalescent COVID-19. Sequenced material: peripheral blood. The rearrangement combines TRBV5-1 with TRBJ2-7; TRBD1 might be the D gene, on 6 matching bases. The CDR3 region has the sequence CASANSQLQGGEQYF. The bases are TGCGCCAGCGCTAACTCCCAACTACAGGGTGGCGAGCAGTACTTC.